The 5 T cell receptor beta chains reported below all come from one sample, sequenced in a study of T cells in tumors after PD-1 blockade. The repertoire was sequenced with immunoSEQ multiplex PCR; TCRdb's copy has only in-frame clones and lacks some. This repertoire shows under 50,000 clones, 70% to 85% found once; its top ten account for 8.7%. The source material was PBMCs, sampled before anti-PD-1 therapy. The receptors derive from a human donor with advanced basal cell or squamous cell carcinoma (not recorded which).

The chain has TRBV25-1 and TRBJ2-5; 9 nucleotides align to TRBD1. Germline V gives CDR1 MGHDK, CDR2 SYGVNS. Trimming at V came to 1 base and at J to 5 bases, leaving 2 bases not matched to a gene. The CDR3 is 14 amino acids. CDR3 amino acids: CASSEWDRAETQYF. The CDR3 bases are TGTGCCAGCAGTGAATGGGACAGGGCGGAGACCCAGTACTTC.

The table lists this clone with a count of one. V is TRBV27 and J is TRBJ1-3, with 7 positions matching TRBD1. CDR1 is MNHEY and CDR2 is SMNVEV in the germline V gene (reference sequence). The CDR3 is made up of 13 amino acids. V lost 4 bases to trimming and J lost 8 bases; unmatched junction nucleotides: 5. This CDR3 is CASSWRQGDTIYF. CDR3 sequence (DNA): TGTGCCAGCAGTTGGCGGCAGGGGGACACCATATATTTT.

CDR3 nucleotide sequence: TGCGCCAGCAGCTTGGGGGGAGCCAAAAACATTCAGTACTTC. The encoded protein is CASSLGGAKNIQYF. The chain is built from TRBV5-1 and TRBJ2-4; D unresolved. V lost 0 bases to trimming and J lost 0 bases, with 4 bases between them. The V gene's germline CDR1 is SGHRS and CDR2 YFSETQ. The CDR3 has 14 amino acids.

J is TRBJ2-3 and V is TRBV2; TRBD2 aligns across 14 bases. This CDR3 comprises 15 residues. Germline loops: CDR1 SNHLY, CDR2 FYNNEI. J gave up 3 bases and V 4 bases, and 0 bases lay outside the gene matches. CDR3 in amino acids: CASSGTSGRTDTQYF. DNA for the CDR3: TGTGCCAGCAGTGGGACTAGCGGGAGGACAGATACGCAGTATTTT. The full variable domain, rest sourced from reference TRBV2 and TRBJ2-3, is EPEVTQTPSHQVTQMGQEVILRCVPISNHLYFYWYRQILGQKVEFLVSFYNNEISEKSEIFDDQFSVERPDGSNFTLKIRSTKLEDSAMYFCASSGTSGRTDTQYFGPGTRLTVL.

This clone was seen a few times. The genes are TRBV7-8 and TRBJ1-2; D unclear. The germline gives CDR1 SGHVS, CDR2 FQNEAQ. This CDR3 contains 13 residues. V was cut by 1 base and J by 6 bases, with 9 bases left in between. The CDR3 coding sequence is TGTGCCAGCAGCTTAGGGTCTGGGGATGGCTACACCTTC. It codes for CASSLGSGDGYTF.